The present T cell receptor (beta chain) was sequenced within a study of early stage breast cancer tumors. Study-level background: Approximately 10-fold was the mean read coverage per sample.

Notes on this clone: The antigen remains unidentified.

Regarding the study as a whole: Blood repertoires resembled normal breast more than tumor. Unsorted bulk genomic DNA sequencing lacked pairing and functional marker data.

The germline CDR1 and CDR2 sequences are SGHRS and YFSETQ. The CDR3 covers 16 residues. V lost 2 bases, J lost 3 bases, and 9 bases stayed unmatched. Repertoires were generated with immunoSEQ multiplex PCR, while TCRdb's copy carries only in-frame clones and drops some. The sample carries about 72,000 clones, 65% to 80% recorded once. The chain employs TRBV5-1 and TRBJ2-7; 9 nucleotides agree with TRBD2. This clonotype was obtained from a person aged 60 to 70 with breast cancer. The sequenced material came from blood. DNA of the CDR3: TGCGCCAGCAGCTTTAGCGGGAGCCCCGCAGGCTACGAGCAGTACTTC. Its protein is CASSFSGSPAGYEQYF.